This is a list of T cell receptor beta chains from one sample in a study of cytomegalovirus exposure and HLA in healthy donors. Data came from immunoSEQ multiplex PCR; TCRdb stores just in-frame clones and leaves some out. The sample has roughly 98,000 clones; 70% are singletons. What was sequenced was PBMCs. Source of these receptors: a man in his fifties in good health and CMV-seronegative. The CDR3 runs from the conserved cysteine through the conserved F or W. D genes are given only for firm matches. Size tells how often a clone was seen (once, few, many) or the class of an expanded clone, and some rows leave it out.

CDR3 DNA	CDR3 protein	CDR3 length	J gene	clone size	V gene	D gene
TGTGCCAGCAGCTTAGATATGGGACAGGTGGAGTACTTC	CASSLDMGQVEYF	13	TRBJ2-5	NA	TRBV7-8	TRBD1
TGTGCCTGGAGTGTACTGGAGGCAGGAACCGGGGAGCTGTTTTTT	CAWSVLEAGTGELFF	15	TRBJ2-2	NA	TRBV30	NA
TGTGCCAGCAGCGGTGGGACAGTTCCTAACTATGGCTACACCTTC	CASSGGTVPNYGYTF	15	TRBJ1-2	NA	TRBV5-8	TRBD1
TGCGCCAGCAGCCAAGATGGGAGCTCTGGGGCCAACGTCCTGACTTTC	CASSQDGSSGANVLTF	16	TRBJ2-6	NA	TRBV4-3	NA
TGTGCCAGCAGCTTTAAGGGGGGAGGGAGCACAGATACGCAGTATTTT	CASSFKGGGSTDTQYF	16	TRBJ2-3	NA	TRBV5-4	NA
TGTGCCAGCAGTTTCCGACAGGGGAAGGAAGCAACTAATGAAAAACTGTTTTTT	CASSFRQGKEATNEKLFF	18	TRBJ1-4	NA	TRBV28	TRBD1
TGTGCCAGCAGCTTAGGAGGGGGGGGAGGGAATGAGCAGTTCTTC	CASSLGGGGGNEQFF	15	TRBJ2-1	NA	TRBV11-2	NA
TGTGCCAGCAGCTTGCGTCAGGGAGAGACCCAGTACTTC	CASSLRQGETQYF	13	TRBJ2-5	NA	TRBV5-4	NA
TGCGCCAGCAGTCCCCCCGGCAGGGGGCGGAACACCGGGGAGCTGTTTTTT	CASSPPGRGRNTGELFF	17	TRBJ2-2	few	TRBV5-1	TRBD1
TGCGCCAGCAGCTTGGCGGGGGACAGAGCCTACGAGCAGTACTTC	CASSLAGDRAYEQYF	15	TRBJ2-7	NA	TRBV5-1	NA
TGTGCCAGTAGTTCCGACCAGGGGCTGAACCAGCCCCAGCATTTT	CASSSDQGLNQPQHF	15	TRBJ1-5	few	TRBV19	NA
TGCGCCAGCAGCTTGGCTAATGGGGGGCAAGAGACCCAGTACTTC	CASSLANGGQETQYF	15	TRBJ2-5	NA	TRBV5-1	NA
TGTGCCAGCAGCGTAGATTTAGGGACAGGGGGAAGGGGCTACACCTTC	CASSVDLGTGGRGYTF	16	TRBJ1-2	once	TRBV9	TRBD1